This T cell receptor (beta chain) was documented in a study of shared clonotypes between healthy human individuals (dated by TCRdb to 2020 to 2022). General notes on the study: Three men and a couple of women, aged 18 to 49 years, made up the cohort. The study deeply sequenced blood TCR repertoires of roughly five healthy adults to estimate repertoire size and the extent of clonotype sharing between individuals. Per donor, three plates each were used for CD4 naive and CD4 memory, two for CD8 naive, and one for CD8 memory. To increase sequencing depth and limit assay-specific biases, different laboratories used diverse techniques to prepare libraries and sequence TCR repertoires. Each donor's leukapheresis produced roughly between roughly 0.85 and 10 billion PBMCs.

Using the deep immunoSEQ assay, TCR CDR3 regions were amplified from genomic DNA by multiplex PCR. Extracted genomic DNA from each cell subset was spread evenly across all wells of several immunoSEQ 96-well plates, with each plate serving as a replicate. Each replicate PCR for sorted subsets received roughly 200 ng genomic DNA, equal to roughly 30,000 T cell genomes. Purified libraries were measured with a Qubit 3.0 fluorometer, size-checked on a Bioanalyzer 2100, and measured again with the KAPA Library Quantification kit. Every immunoSEQ 96-well plate was sequenced on a separate single-read 150-cycle Illumina NextSeq 550 flow cell. In the paper's pipeline: Because the immunoSEQ output included only junctional sequences and no quality scores, the filtering could not be the same as the filtering used for full-length reads. To assign V/J genes and CDR3, sequences were annotated against IMGT germline references using PyIR, a Python wrapper for IgBLAST v1.9. Reads were removed for weak V/J assignments (E-value above 1e-6), missing CDR3, stop codons, out-of-frame junctions, or ambiguous translated residues. A V3J clonotype was defined by an identical inferred V gene, J gene, and CDR3 amino acid sequence. The percentage overlap between two repertoires was calculated by dividing the number of shared unique clonotypes by the size of the smaller repertoire. RTK rarefaction, the Chao1 estimator, and Recon v2.1 estimates of unobserved clonotypes were used to assess repertoire richness. OLGA was used to compute generation probabilities for all TCRbeta clonotypes that the gDNA method yielded from a few donors. What TCRdb holds here is the immuneACCESS table cut down to in-frame rearrangements. Part of the clones is not present; checked against another copy, under half of the missing clones reflect an unresolved V gene, and the others are unexplained. Clone size and the V and J calls come from that table; the DNA yielded D and trimming. This sample has approximately 2.5 million clones in its table, and around 90% of those were observed once. The ten largest clones represent around 0.15% of the sample.

V trim: 2 bases; J trim: 0 bases; unmatched bases: 12. The germline V gene supplies CDR1 SGHTA and CDR2 FQGNSA. The CDR3 holds 19 amino acids from the cysteine to the phenylalanine. Here the CDR3 DNA is all that survives: 57 bases in frame from base 1. The donors were healthy, HIV-negative adults who had no recently reported acute infections or vaccinations. All donors were Caucasian adults living in Nashville, Tennessee, USA. CD4+ T cells were enriched by magnetic negative selection; naive cells were then positively selected on CD45RA, and the negative fraction formed the memory subset. After blood collection by leukapheresis, PBMCs were isolated using Ficoll-Histopaque density gradient centrifugation and then cryopreserved in the vapor phase of liquid nitrogen. Analytical flow cytometry was used to check the purity and quantity of every magnetically sorted T cell population. From each sorted fraction, genomic DNA was isolated and quantified by UV absorbance on a Nanodrop 2000c.

Turning to this clone: The antigen this receptor binds is unknown. Base-call qualities are not available, and no considerably larger clone is one nucleotide away.

The full study reports these points: Pairwise subsampling led to the expectation that sequencing depth would affect the degree of clonotype sharing among donors. Even with the large sequencing depth, rarefaction of the sorted-subset datasets indicated that sequencing was incomplete. Compared with non-shared clonotypes, the clonotypes found in all four sorted-subset donors had higher generation probabilities. Only blood was sampled, and tissue TCR repertoires likely differ from those in blood. The small number of donors limited the genetic and exposure-history diversity represented. Across four donors, around 5% of naive CD4, roughly 3.5% of naive CD8, about 2.3% of memory CD4, and about 0.44% of memory CD8 clonotypes were shared. Naive subsets generally had larger estimated clonotype richness than memory subsets.

The receptor comes from a man between 18 and 29 years old in good health. The specimen sequenced was naive CD4+ T cells sorted from blood. Taken with the paper, the label for cell subset or site translates to: CD45RA+ positively selected. This chain joins TRBV7-2 to TRBJ2-1; 8 bases in between match TRBD1. At the DNA level, the sequence is TGTGCCAGCAGCTTAAAAGACAGGGGTTATTGGAGCTCCTACAATGAGCAGTTCTTC. It is translated as CASSLKDRGYWSSYNEQFF.